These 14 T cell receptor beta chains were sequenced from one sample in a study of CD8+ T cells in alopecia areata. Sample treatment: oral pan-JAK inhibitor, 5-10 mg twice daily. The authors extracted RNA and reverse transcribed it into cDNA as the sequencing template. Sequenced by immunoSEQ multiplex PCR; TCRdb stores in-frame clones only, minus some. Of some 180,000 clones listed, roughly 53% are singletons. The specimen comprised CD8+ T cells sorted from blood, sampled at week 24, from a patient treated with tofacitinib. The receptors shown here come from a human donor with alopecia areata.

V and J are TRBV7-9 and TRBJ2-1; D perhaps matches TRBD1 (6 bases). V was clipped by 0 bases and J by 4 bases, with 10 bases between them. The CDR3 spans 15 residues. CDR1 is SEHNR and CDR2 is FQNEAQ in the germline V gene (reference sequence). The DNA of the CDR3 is TGTGCCAGCAGCTTAGCACAGGGAAAGTACAATGAGCAGTTCTTC. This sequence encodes CASSLAQGKYNEQFF.

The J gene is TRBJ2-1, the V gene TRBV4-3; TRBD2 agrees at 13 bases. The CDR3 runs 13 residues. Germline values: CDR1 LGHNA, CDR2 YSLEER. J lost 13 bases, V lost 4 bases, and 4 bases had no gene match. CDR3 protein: CASSPTSGGAQFF. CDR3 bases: TGCGCCAGCAGCCCAACTAGCGGGGGGGCTCAGTTCTTC.

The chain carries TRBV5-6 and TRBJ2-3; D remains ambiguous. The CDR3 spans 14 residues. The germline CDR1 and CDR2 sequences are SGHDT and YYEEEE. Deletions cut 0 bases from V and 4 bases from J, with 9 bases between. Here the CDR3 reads CASSLVMSPDTQYF. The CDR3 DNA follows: TGTGCCAGCAGCTTGGTGATGTCGCCAGATACGCAGTATTTT.

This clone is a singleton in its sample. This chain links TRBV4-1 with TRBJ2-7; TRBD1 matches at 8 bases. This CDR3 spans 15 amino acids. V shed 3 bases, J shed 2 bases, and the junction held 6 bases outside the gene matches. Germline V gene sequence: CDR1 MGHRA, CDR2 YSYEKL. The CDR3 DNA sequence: TGCGCCAGCAGCCAGTCCGGGACAGGCACCTACGAGCAGTACTTC. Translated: CASSQSGTGTYEQYF.

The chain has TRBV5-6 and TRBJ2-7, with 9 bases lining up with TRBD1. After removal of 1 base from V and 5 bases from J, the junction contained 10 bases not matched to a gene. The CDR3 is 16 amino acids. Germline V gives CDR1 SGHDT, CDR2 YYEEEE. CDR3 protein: CASSLTHRDRVNEQYF. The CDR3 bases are TGTGCCAGCAGCTTGACCCACCGGGACAGGGTTAACGAGCAGTACTTC.

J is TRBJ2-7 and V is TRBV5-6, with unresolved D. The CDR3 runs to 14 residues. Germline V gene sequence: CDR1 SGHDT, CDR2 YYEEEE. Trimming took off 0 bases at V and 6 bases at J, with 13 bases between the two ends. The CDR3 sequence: CASSLGTPLFEQYF. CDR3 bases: TGTGCCAGCAGCTTGGGTACCCCTCTTTTCGAGCAGTACTTC.

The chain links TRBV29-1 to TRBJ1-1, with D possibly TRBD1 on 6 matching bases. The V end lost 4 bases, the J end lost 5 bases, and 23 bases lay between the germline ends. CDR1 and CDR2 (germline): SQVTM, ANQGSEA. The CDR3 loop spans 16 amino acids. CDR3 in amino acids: CSVVGGGGAEVTEAFF. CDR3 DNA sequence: TGCAGCGTTGTAGGCGGGGGGGGCGCGGAGGTGACTGAAGCTTTCTTT.

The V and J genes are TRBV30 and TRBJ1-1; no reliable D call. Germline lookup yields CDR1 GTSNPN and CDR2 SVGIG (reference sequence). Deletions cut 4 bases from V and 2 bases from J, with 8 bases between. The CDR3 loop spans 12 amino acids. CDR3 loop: CAWNVGNTEAFF. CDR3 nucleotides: TGTGCCTGGAACGTGGGTAACACTGAAGCTTTCTTT.

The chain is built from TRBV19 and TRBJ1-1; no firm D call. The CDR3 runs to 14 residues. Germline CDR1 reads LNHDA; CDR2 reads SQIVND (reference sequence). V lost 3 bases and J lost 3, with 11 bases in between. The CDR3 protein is CASSIGRRDTEAFF. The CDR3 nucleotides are TGTGCCAGTAGTATTGGGCGGCGGGACACTGAAGCTTTCTTT. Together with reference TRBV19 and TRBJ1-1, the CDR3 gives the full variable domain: DGGITQSPKYLFRKEGQNVTLSCEQNLNHDAMYWYRQDPGQGLRLIYYSQIVNDFQKGDIAEGYSVSREKKESFPLTVTSAQKNPTAFYLCASSIGRRDTEAFFGQGTRLTVV.

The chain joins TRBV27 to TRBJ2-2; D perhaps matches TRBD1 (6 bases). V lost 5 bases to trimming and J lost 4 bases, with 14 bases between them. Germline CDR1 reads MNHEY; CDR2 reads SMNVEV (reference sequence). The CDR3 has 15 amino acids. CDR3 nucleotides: TGTGCCAGCAGTCACAAACAGGGTGGCACCGGGGAGCTGTTTTTT. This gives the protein CASSHKQGGTGELFF.

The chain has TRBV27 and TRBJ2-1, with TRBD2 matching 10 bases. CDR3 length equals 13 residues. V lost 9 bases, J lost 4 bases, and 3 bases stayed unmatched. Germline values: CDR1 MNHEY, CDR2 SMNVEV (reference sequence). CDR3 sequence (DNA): TGTGCCAGTGGACTAGCGGCTTACAATGAGCAGTTCTTC. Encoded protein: CASGLAAYNEQFF.

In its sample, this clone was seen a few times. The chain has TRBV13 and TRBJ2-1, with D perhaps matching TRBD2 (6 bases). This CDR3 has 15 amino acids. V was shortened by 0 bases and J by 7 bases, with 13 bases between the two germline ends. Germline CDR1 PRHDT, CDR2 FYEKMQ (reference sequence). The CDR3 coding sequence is TGTGCCAGCAGCTTAGGGGCGGGGCTTCCGAATGAGCAGTTCTTC. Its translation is CASSLGAGLPNEQFF.

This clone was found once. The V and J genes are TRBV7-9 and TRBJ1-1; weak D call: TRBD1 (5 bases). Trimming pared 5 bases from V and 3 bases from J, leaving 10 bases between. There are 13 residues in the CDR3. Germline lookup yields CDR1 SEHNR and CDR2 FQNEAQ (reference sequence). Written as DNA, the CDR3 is TGTGCCAGCAGCGGGGCGCCGGACACTGAAGCTTTCTTT. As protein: CASSGAPDTEAFF.

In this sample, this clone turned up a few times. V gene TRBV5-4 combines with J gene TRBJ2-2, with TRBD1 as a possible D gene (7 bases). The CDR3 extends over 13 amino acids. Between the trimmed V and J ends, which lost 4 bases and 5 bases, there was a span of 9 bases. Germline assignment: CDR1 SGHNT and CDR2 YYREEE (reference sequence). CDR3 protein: CASSAGGTGELFF. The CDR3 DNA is TGTGCCAGCAGCGCAGGGGGGACCGGGGAGCTGTTTTTT.